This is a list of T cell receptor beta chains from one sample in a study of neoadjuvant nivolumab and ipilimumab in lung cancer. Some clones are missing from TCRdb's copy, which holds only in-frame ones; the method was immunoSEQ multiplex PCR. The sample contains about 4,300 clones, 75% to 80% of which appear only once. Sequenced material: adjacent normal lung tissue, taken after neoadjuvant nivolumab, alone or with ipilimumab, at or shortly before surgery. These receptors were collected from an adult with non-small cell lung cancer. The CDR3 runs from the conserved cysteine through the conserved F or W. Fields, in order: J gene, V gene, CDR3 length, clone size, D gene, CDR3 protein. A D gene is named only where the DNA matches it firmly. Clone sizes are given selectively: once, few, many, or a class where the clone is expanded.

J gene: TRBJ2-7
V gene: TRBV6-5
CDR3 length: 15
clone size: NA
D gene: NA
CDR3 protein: CASSYGTVPSYEQYF

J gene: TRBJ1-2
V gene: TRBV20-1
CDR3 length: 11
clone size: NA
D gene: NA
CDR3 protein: CSAKTGTGYTF

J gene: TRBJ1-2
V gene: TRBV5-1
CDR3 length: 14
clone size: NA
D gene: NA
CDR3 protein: CASSLEGGSYGYTF

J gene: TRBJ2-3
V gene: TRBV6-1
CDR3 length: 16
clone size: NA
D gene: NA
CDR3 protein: CASSDLGGRDTDTQYF

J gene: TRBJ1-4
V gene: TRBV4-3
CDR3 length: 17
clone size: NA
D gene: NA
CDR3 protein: CASSQDRGDATNEKLFF

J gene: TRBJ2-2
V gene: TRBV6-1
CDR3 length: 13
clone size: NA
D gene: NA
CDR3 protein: CASSEVNTGELFF

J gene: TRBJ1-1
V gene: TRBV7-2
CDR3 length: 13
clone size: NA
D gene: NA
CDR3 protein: CASSLDRDTEAFF

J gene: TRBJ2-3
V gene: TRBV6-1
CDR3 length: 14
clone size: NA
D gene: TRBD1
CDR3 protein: CASRDRGPTDTQYF

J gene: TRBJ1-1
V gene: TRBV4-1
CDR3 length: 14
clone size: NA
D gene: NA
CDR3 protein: CASSHGGGDTEAFF

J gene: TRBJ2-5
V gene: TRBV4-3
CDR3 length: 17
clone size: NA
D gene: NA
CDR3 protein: CASSPSPREVLRETQYF

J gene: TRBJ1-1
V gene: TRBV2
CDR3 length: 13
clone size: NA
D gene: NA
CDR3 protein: CASRDSTNTEAFF

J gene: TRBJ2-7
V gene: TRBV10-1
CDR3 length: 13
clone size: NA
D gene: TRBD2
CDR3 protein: CASSDGLVGEQYF

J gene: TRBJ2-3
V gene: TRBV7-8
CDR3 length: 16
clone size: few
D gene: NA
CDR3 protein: CASSLVGGARTDTQYF

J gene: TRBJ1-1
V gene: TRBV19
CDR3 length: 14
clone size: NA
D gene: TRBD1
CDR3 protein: CASSLQGGSTEAFF

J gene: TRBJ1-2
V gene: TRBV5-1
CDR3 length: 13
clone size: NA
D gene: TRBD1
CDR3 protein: CASSVDRVYGYTF

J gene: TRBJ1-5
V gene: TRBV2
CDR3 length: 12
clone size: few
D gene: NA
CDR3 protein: CASRGEDQPQHF

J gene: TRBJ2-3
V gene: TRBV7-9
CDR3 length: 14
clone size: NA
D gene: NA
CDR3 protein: CATLLSGSTDTQYF

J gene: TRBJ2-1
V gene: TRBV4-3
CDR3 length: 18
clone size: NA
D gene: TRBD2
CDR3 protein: CASSQDGGLADPYNEQFF

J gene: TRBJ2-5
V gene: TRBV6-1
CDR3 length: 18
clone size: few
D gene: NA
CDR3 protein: CASSEALAGAAVRETQYF

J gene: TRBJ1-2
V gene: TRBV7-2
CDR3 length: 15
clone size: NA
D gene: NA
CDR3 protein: CASSLTLATNYGYTF

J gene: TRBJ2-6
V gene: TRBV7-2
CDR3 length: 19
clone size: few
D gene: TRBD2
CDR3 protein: CASSPLLAGGTSGANVLTF

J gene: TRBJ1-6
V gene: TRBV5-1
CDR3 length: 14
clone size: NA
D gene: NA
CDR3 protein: CASRNSGTEEPLHF

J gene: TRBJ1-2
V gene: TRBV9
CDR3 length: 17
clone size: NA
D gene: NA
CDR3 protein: CASSSNPGKMDLYGYTF

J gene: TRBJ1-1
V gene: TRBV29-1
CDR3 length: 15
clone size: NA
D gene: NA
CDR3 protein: CSVESSAGRDTEAFF